This T cell receptor (beta chain) was recovered during a study of control samples from healthy donors and cancer patients. The V gene end was trimmed by 8 bases and the J gene end by 3 bases; junction bases not matched to a gene: 10. Germline loops: CDR1 KGHSH, CDR2 LQKENI. The length of the CDR3 is 15 residues. TCRdb's table, derived via immunoSEQ multiplex PCR, lists solely in-frame clones and lacks some. The sample includes some 160,000 clones, around 95% of them seen just once. This clone was picked up one time. The TCR comes from a woman aged 40 to 49 in good health. The chain has TRBV18 and TRBJ2-5, with 9 bases identical to TRBD2. The specimen was blood. CDR3 residues: CASKRAIAGEETQYF. The CDR3, as DNA: TGTGCCAGCAAACGGGCAATAGCGGGAGAAGAGACCCAGTACTTC. Full variable domain (remainder filled in from reference TRBV18 and TRBJ2-5): NAGVMQNPRHLVRRRGQEARLRCSPMKGHSHVYWYRQLPEEGLKFMVYLQKENIIDESGMPKERFSAEFPKEGPSILRIQQVVRGDSAAYFCASKRAIAGEETQYFGPGTRLLVL.